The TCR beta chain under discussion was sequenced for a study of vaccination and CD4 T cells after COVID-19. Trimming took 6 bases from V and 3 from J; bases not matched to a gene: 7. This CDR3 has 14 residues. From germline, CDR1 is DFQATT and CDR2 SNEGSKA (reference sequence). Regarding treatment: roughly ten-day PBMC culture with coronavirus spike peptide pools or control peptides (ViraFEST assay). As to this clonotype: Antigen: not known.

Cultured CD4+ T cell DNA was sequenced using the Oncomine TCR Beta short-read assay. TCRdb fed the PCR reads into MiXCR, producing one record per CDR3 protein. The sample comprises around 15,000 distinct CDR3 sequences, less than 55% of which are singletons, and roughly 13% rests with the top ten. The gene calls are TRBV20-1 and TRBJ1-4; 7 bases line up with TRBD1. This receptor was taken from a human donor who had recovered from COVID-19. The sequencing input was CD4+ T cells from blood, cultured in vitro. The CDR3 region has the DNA TGCAGTGCCCAGCATGGACAGGCTAATGAAAAACTGTTTTTT. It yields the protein CSAQHGQANEKLFF.